What follows are 21 T cell receptor beta chains derived from one specimen sequenced in a study of T cell repertoires in cytomegalovirus infection. Each CDR3 protein is one row after TCRdb ran MiXCR on the reads. The table includes 300,000 to 400,000 distinct CDR3 sequences, 25% detected once. No antigen has been identified for these receptors. Sequencing used cultured PBMCs, obtained from culture after CMV antigen stimulation. Every receptor here comes from a human donor in good health (CMV status not recorded). Some clones in this sample may be carry-over from other donors' samples.

The genes are TRBV10-1 and TRBJ2-1; possible D gene TRBD1, 5 bases. Looked up from germline, CDR1 is WNHNN and CDR2 is SYGVQD (reference sequence). This CDR3 region has 13 residues. V was pared by 2 bases and J by 5 bases, with 7 bases between. This CDR3 reads CASSESRDNEQFF. CDR3 in DNA: TGCGCCAGCAGTGAGAGCAGGGACAATGAGCAGTTCTTC.

The CDR3 is CASSQVEVRGFNEQYF. In nucleotides, the CDR3 is TGCGCCAGCAGCCAAGTGGAGGTCAGGGGTTTTAACGAGCAGTACTTC. The chain uses TRBV4-1 and TRBJ2-7; TRBD1 might be the D (6 bases). From germline, CDR1 is MGHRA and CDR2 YSYEKL. V gave up 1 base and J gave up 5 bases, with 18 bases separating them. The length of the CDR3 is 16 residues.

This clonotype appeared a single time. The rearrangement uses TRBV5-1 and TRBJ2-1, with 8 positions matching TRBD1. V dropped 0 bases and J dropped 4; count of bases not matched to a gene: 6. The CDR3 sequence is 16 residues long. In germline, CDR1 is SGHRS, CDR2 YFSETQ. The CDR3, as DNA: TGCGCCAGCAGCTTGGGAGGACAGGGCCGGTACAATGAGCAGTTCTTC. This translates into CASSLGGQGRYNEQFF. The whole variable domain, remainder taken from reference TRBV5-1 and TRBJ2-1, is KAGVTQTPRYLIKTRGQQVTLSCSPISGHRSVSWYQQTPGQGLQFLFEYFSETQRNKGNFPGRFSGRQFSNSRSEMNVSTLELGDSALYLCASSLGGQGRYNEQFFGPGTRLTVL.

The sample holds a few counts of this clonotype. V and J are TRBV6-2 or TRBV6-3 and TRBJ2-7; tentatively, D is TRBD2 (5 bases). V shed 5 bases and J shed 2 bases, with 13 bases lying between them. The CDR3 runs 14 residues. Per the germline V gene, CDR1 is MNHEY and CDR2 is SVGEGT. The CDR3 DNA reads TGTGCCAGCAGTCTCCGGAGGCGGCCCTACGAGCAGTACTTC. Translated: CASSLRRRPYEQYF.

J is TRBJ2-1 and V is TRBV6-5; TRBD1 matches at 9 bases. The germline gives CDR1 MNHEY, CDR2 SVGAGI. CDR3 size: 13 residues. V shed 7 bases and J 7 bases; nucleotides not matched to a gene: 5. CDR3 sequence reads: CASTRDRENEQFF. The CDR3 DNA sequence: TGTGCCAGCACTCGGGACAGGGAAAATGAGCAGTTCTTC.

This clonotype appeared a single time. The chain couples TRBV13 to TRBJ2-3, with 9 bases aligning to TRBD2. CDR3 length: 17 amino acids. Germline loops: CDR1 PRHDT, CDR2 FYEKMQ (reference sequence). The V segment lost 2 bases and the J segment 3 bases; nucleotides outside the gene matches: 9. CDR3 sequence reads: CASSLNAGGPQTDTQYF. DNA of the CDR3: TGTGCCAGCAGCTTAAACGCGGGAGGGCCTCAGACAGATACGCAGTATTTT.

This clonotype was seen repeatedly, ten times or more. J is TRBJ1-1 and V is TRBV12-3 or TRBV12-4; 7 bases match TRBD1. This CDR3 has 15 amino acids. After removal of 4 bases from V and 7 bases from J, the junction contained 12 bases not matched to a gene. Written as DNA, the CDR3 is TGTGCCAGCAGTTACGCCAGGGGGTCTGTGGTTGAAGCTTTCTTT. This translates into CASSYARGSVVEAFF.

This clonotype was seen many times. The rearrangement links TRBV5-4 to TRBJ2-5; 9 bases are shared with TRBD2. CDR1 is SGHNT, CDR2 YYREEE, per germline (reference sequence). The CDR3 length is 15 residues. V gave up 0 bases and J gave up 5 bases; unmatched junction bases: 5. The CDR3 region is CASSLGTSGRETQYF. CDR3 sequence (DNA): TGTGCCAGCAGCTTGGGTACTAGCGGGCGGGAGACCCAGTACTTC.

V and J are TRBV7-2 and TRBJ2-5, with 9 bases aligning to TRBD2. The CDR3 loop spans 15 amino acids. Germline assignment: CDR1 SGHTA and CDR2 FQGNSA. J was trimmed by 3 bases and V by 4 bases; bases with no gene match: 6. In DNA, the CDR3 is TGTGCCAGCAGCTCCTTTGCGGGAGGGGAAGAGACCCAGTACTTC. Protein product: CASSSFAGGEETQYF.

The genes are TRBV6-5 and TRBJ1-5, with no clear D. This CDR3 is 15 amino acids long. Germline-derived CDR1 and CDR2 are MNHEY and SVGAGI. V gave up 6 bases and J gave up 1 base, with 13 bases separating them. The CDR3 sequence is CASSTDGFSNQPQHF. The DNA of the CDR3 is TGTGCCAGCAGCACCGACGGCTTCAGCAATCAGCCCCAGCATTTT.

The CDR3 DNA follows: TGTGCCAGCAGTCGTACAGATCAGCCCCAGCATTTT. It yields the protein CASSRTDQPQHF. This sequence joins TRBV12-3 or TRBV12-4 and TRBJ1-5; D remains ambiguous. The ends were cut back, 5 bases at V and 5 bases at J, with 7 bases in the middle. The CDR3 is made up of 12 amino acids.

The V gene is TRBV27, the J gene TRBJ2-7; D unclear. Germline-derived CDR1 and CDR2 are MNHEY and SMNVEV (reference sequence). Trimming took off 8 bases at V and 1 base at J, with 15 bases between the two ends. The CDR3 contains 14 residues. The CDR3 region has the DNA TGTGCCAGCGGAAGTTCGGGCGCGTCCTACGAGCAGTACGTC. It yields the protein CASGSSGASYEQYV.

Worth noting for this clonotype: Just one base apart from a much larger clone, this may be a read error. Since the CDR3 does not end with the conserved phenylalanine or tryptophan, this likely comes from a read error. J is TRBJ1-2 and V is TRBV7-2; D not certain. With 2 bases removed from V and 2 bases from J, the gap between germline ends came to 6 bases. Germline V gives CDR1 SGHTA, CDR2 FQGNSA. The CDR3 extends over 13 amino acids. The CDR3 loop is CASSLTVNYGYTI. In DNA, the CDR3 is TGTGCCAGCAGCTTAACAGTGAACTATGGCTACACCATC.

The count of this clonotype is one. The rearrangement joins TRBV19 to TRBJ1-3; the D is unclear. CDR3 length: 17 amino acids. V was pared by 4 bases and J by 0 bases, with 16 bases between. Germline CDR1 reads LNHDA; CDR2 reads SQIVND (reference sequence). In DNA form, the CDR3 reads TGTGCCAGTAGTACTCGACGGACGTCTGACTCTGGAAACACCATATATTTT. Its translation is CASSTRRTSDSGNTIYF.

This clonotype was seen repeatedly, ten times or more. The V and J genes are TRBV7-2 and TRBJ2-1; 13 nucleotides match TRBD2. This CDR3 contains 15 residues. With 3 bases clipped from V and 5 bases from J, the junction kept 1 base outside the gene matches. Germline CDR1 reads SGHTA; CDR2 reads FQGNSA. CDR3 bases: TGTGCCAGCAGCTTGGGACTAGCGGGGAACAATGAGCAGTTCTTC. Protein sequence: CASSLGLAGNNEQFF.

The chain couples TRBV12-3 or TRBV12-4 to TRBJ1-1, with D maybe TRBD1 (6 bases). This CDR3 is built from 14 residues. V shed 8 bases and J shed 0 bases, with 13 bases lying between them. This CDR3 is CASGGPAMNTEAFF. For the CDR3, the DNA is TGTGCCAGCGGGGGGCCGGCCATGAACACTGAAGCTTTCTTT.

In its sample, this clonotype was seen a few times. The chain carries TRBV4-1 and TRBJ2-7; tentatively, D is TRBD1 or TRBD2 (5 bases each). Germline V gene data show CDR1 as MGHRA and CDR2 as YSYEKL. The CDR3 loop spans 16 amino acids. Trimming took 4 bases from V and 5 from J, leaving 21 bases between them. CDR3 protein: CASSPRRGAARDEQYF. The CDR3 DNA follows: TGCGCCAGCAGCCCCCGTAGGGGAGCTGCGAGGGACGAGCAGTACTTC.

This chain links TRBV19 with TRBJ2-2, with TRBD2 matching 10 bases. The germline V gene encodes CDR1 LNHDA and CDR2 SQIVND (reference sequence). This CDR3 is built from 14 residues. V gave up 3 bases and J gave up 6 bases; unmatched junction bases: 1. As DNA, the CDR3 is TGTGCCAGTAGTATCCTAGCGGGAGCCGGGGAGCTGTTTTTT. Protein: CASSILAGAGELFF.

This clonotype was recorded a few times. V is TRBV28 and J is TRBJ2-2; TRBD1 matches 11 bases. The CDR3 has 17 residues. Germline V lookup: CDR1 MDHEN, CDR2 SYDVKM. Losses at the gene ends were 5 bases for V and 5 bases for J; bases not matched to a gene: 10. CDR3 sequence: CASSNQPGQGDTGELFF. The CDR3 nucleotides are TGTGCCAGCAGTAACCAACCGGGACAGGGGGATACCGGGGAGCTGTTTTTT.

The chain is built from TRBV6-1 and TRBJ2-1; the match to TRBD2 covers 9 bases. The CDR3 is made up of 13 amino acids. Per the germline V gene, CDR1 is MNHNS and CDR2 is SASEGT. Unmatched junction bases numbered 9, after V lost 8 bases and J lost 10 bases. The CDR3 sequence: CASDSSGSLEQFF. The CDR3 DNA follows: TGTGCCAGCGATAGTAGCGGGAGTTTAGAGCAGTTCTTC.

This clonotype was counted a few times. The chain is built from TRBV12-3 or TRBV12-4 and TRBJ1-2, with unresolved D. The CDR3 extends over 16 amino acids. V lost 1 base, J lost 7 bases, and 19 bases lay in between. CDR3 nucleotides: TGTGCCAGCAGTTTAGGTGGAGGGCACTCGGCGAGTGGCTACACCTTC. It yields the protein CASSLGGGHSASGYTF.